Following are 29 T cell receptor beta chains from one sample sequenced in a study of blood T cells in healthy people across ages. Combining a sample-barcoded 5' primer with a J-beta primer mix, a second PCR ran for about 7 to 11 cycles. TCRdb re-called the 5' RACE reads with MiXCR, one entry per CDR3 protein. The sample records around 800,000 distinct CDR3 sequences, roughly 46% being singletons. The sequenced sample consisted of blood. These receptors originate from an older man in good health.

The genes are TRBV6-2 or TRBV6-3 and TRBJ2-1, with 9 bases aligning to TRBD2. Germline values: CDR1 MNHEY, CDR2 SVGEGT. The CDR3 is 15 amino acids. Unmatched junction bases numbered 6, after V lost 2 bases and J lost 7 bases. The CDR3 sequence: CASSYGAGGLNEQFF. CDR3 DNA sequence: TGTGCCAGCAGTTACGGTGCGGGGGGGTTGAATGAGCAGTTCTTC.

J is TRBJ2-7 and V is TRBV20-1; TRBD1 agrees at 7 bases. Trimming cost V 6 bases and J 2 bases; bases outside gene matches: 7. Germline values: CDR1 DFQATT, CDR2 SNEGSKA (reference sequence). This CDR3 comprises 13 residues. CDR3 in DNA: TGCAGTGCGCAGACAGGGACGGCCTACGAGCAGTACTTC. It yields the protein CSAQTGTAYEQYF.

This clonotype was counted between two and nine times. CDR3 region: CASSLLRAAIQFF. Written as DNA, the CDR3 is TGTGCCAGCAGCTTACTCCGTGCGGCTATACAGTTCTTC. This chain joins TRBV7-2 and TRBJ2-1; D gene unclear. The CDR3 has 13 amino acids. CDR1 SGHTA and CDR2 FQGNSA come from the germline V gene. The V and J ends lost 2 bases and 13 bases respectively, with 15 bases between them.

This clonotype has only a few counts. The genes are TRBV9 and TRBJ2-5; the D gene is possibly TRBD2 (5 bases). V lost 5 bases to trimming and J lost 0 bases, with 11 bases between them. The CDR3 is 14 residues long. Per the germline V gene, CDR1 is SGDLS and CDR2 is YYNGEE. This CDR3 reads CASSRTSYQETQYF. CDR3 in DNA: TGTGCCAGCAGTCGGACTTCGTACCAAGAGACCCAGTACTTC.

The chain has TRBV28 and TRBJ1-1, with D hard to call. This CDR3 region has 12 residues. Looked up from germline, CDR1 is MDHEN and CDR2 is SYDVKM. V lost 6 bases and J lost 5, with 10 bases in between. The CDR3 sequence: CASRGSLTEAFF. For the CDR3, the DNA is TGTGCCAGCAGGGGTAGTCTGACTGAAGCTTTCTTT.

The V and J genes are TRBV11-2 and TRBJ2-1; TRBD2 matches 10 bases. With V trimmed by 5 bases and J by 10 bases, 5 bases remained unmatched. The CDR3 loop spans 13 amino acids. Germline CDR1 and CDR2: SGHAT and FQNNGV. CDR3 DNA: TGTGCCAGCAGCCCTAGCGGGGGCCCCGAGCAGTTCTTC. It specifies CASSPSGGPEQFF.

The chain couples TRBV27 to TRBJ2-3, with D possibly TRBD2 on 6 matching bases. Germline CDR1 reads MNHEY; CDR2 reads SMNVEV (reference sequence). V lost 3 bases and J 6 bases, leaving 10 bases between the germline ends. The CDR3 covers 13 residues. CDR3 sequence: CASSFAGWDTQYF. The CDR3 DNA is TGTGCCAGCAGTTTTGCGGGGTGGGATACGCAGTATTTT.

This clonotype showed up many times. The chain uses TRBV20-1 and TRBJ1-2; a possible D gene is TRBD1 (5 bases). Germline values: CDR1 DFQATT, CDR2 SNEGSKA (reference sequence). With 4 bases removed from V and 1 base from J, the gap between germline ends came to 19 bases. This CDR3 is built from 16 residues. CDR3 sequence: CSAIPPGGNRNYGYTF. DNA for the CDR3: TGCAGTGCTATACCGCCGGGGGGAAATCGTAACTATGGCTACACCTTC.

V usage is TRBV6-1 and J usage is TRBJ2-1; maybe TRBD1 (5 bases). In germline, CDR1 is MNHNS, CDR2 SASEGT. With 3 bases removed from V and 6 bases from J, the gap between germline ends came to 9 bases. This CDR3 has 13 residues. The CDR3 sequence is CASSDRESNEQFF. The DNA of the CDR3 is TGTGCCAGCAGTGACAGGGAATCCAATGAGCAGTTCTTC.

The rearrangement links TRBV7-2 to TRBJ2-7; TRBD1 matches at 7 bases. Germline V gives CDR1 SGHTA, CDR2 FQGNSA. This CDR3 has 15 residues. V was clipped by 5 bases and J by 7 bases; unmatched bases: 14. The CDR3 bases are TGTGCCAGCAGCGCAGAGACAGGGATGAAGGGGGAGCAGTACTTC. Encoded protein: CASSAETGMKGEQYF.

CDR3 in DNA: TGCAGTGCTTTTCCGGCTAGCGGGAATTCACCGATCTACGAGCAGTACTTC. Translating gives CSAFPASGNSPIYEQYF. The chain combines TRBV20-1 with TRBJ2-7; 9 bases are a match to TRBD2. CDR1 and CDR2 (germline): DFQATT, SNEGSKA (reference sequence). This CDR3 spans 17 amino acids. V was clipped by 5 bases and J by 3 bases; unmatched bases: 17.

The CDR3 DNA reads TGTGCCACCCAATACCTGACTAGCGGGAGGATTGAGCAGTTCTTC. It yields the protein CATQYLTSGRIEQFF. The rearrangement joins TRBV12-3 or TRBV12-4 to TRBJ2-1, with TRBD2 matching over 13 bases. The CDR3 runs to 15 residues. After removal of 10 bases from V and 9 bases from J, the junction contained 12 bases not matched to a gene.

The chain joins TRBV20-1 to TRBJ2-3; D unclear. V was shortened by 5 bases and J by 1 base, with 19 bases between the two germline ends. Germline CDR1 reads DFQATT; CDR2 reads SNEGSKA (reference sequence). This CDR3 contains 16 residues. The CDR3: CSAPNTHITGTDTQYF. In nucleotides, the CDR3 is TGCAGTGCTCCAAACACCCACATTACCGGCACAGATACGCAGTATTTT.

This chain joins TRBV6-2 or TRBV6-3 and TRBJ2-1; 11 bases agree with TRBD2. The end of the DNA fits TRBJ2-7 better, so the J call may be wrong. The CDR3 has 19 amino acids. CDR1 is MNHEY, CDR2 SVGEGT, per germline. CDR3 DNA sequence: TGTGCCAGCAGTCTCACTAGCGGGAGTTTCCTTAGCTCCTACAATGAGCAGTACTTC. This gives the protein CASSLTSGSFLSSYNEQYF.

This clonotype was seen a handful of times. The CDR3, as DNA: TGTGCCAGCAACGCGGGTGGACTAGCGTTCACAGATACGCAGTATTTT. The encoded protein is CASNAGGLAFTDTQYF. The chain links TRBV28 to TRBJ2-3, with 9 bases identical to TRBD2. This CDR3 region has 16 residues. The germline V gene encodes CDR1 MDHEN and CDR2 SYDVKM. The ends lost 7 bases at V and 2 bases at J; junction bases unmatched: 10.

The CDR3 region is CSVPAGAQETQYF. The CDR3, as DNA: TGCAGCGTTCCCGCGGGAGCCCAAGAGACCCAGTACTTC. The V call is TRBV29-1, the J call TRBJ2-5; 7 bases match TRBD2. The CDR3 runs to 13 residues. The junction had 4 bases not matched to a gene; V was cut back by 5 bases and J by 1 base. In germline, CDR1 is SQVTM, CDR2 ANQGSEA. The full variable domain, with the rest looked up from reference TRBV29-1 and TRBJ2-5, is SAVISQKPSRDICQRGTSLTIQCQVDSQVTMMFWYRQQPGQSLTLIATANQGSEATYESGFVIDKFPISRPNLTFSTLTVSNMSPEDSSIYLCSVPAGAQETQYFGPGTRLLVL.

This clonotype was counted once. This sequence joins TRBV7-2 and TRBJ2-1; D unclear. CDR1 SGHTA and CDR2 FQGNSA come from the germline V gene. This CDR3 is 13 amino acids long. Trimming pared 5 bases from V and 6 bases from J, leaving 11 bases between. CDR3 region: CASSPLTGNEQFF. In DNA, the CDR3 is TGTGCCAGCAGCCCACTAACGGGCAATGAGCAGTTCTTC.

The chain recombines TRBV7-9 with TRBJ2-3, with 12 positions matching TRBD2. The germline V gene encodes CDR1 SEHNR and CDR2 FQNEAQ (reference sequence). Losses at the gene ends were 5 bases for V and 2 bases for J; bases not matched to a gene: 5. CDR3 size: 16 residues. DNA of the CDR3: TGTGCCAGCAGCCGGGGACTAGCGGGTGACACAGATACGCAGTATTTT. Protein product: CASSRGLAGDTDTQYF. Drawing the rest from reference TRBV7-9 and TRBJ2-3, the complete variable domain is DTGVSQNPRHKITKRGQNVTFRCDPISEHNRLYWYRQTLGQGPEFLTYFQNEAQLEKSRLLSDRFSAERPKGSFSTLEIQRTEQGDSAMYLCASSRGLAGDTDTQYFGPGTRLTVL.

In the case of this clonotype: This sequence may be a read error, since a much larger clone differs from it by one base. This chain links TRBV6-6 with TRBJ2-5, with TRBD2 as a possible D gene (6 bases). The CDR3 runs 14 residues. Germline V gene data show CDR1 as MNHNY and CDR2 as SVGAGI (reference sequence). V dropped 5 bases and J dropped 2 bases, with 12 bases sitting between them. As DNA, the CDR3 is TGTGCCAGCAGTGACGGAGGGGAGCAAGAGACCCAGTACTTC. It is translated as CASSDGGEQETQYF.

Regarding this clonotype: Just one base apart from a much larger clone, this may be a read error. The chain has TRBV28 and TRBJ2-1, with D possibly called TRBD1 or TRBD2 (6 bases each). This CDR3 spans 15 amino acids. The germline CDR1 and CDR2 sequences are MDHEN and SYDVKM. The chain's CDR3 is CASSLSGGSHNEQFF. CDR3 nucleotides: TGTGCCAGCAGTTTGTCCGGGGGCTCCCACAATGAGCAGTTCTTC.

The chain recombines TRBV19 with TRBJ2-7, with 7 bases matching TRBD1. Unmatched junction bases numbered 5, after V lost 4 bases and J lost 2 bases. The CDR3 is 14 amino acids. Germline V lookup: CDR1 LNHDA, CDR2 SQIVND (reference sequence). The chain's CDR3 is CASSTDRATYEQYF. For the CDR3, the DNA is TGTGCCAGTAGTACCGACAGGGCAACCTACGAGCAGTACTTC.

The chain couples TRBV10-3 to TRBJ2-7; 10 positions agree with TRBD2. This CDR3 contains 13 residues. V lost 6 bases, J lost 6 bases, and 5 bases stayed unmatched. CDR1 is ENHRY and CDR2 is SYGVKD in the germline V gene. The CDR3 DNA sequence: TGTGCCATCAGCCCCGGGACTAGCGTCGAGCAGTACTTC. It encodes CAISPGTSVEQYF.

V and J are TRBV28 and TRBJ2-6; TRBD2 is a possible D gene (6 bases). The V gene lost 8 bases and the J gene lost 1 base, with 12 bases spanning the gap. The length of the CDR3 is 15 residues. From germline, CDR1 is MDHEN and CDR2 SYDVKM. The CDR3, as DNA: TGTGCCAGCCAGGGACTGAGGTCTGGGGCCAACGTCCTGACTTTC. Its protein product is CASQGLRSGANVLTF.

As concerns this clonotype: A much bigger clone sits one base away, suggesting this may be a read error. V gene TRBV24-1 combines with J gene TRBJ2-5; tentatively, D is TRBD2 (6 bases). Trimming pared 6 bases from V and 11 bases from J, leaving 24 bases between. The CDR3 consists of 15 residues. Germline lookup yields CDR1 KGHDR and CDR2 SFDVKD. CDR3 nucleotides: TGTGCCACCAGTATAAGGAGGGGCGCATACAATGAGCAGTACTTC. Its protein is CATSIRRGAYNEQYF.

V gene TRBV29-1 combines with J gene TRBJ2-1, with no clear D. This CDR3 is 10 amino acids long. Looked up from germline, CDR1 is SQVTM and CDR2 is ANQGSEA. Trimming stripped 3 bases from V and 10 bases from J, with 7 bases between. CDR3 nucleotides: TGCAGCGTTGATGAGCCGGAGCAGTTCTTC. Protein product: CSVDEPEQFF.

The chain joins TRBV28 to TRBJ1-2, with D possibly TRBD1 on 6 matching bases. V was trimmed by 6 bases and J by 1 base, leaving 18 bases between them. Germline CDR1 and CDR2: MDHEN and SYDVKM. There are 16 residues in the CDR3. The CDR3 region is CASSPPWGAGNYGYTF. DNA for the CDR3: TGTGCCAGCAGCCCCCCCTGGGGGGCCGGTAACTATGGCTACACCTTC.

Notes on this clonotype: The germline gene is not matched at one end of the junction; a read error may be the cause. Here the CDR3 reads CANSSTSGYNEQFF. The CDR3 nucleotides read TGTGCCAACAGCTCCACTAGCGGGTACAATGAGCAGTTCTTC. The V gene is TRBV11-2, the J gene TRBJ2-1; 9 nucleotides match TRBD2. The CDR3 extends over 14 amino acids. Germline CDR1 and CDR2: SGHAT and FQNNGV.

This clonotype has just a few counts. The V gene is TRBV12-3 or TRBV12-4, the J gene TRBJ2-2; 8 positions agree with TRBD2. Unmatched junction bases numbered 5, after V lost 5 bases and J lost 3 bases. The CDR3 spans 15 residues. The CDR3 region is CASSPGAGDTGELFF. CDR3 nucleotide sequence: TGTGCCAGCAGTCCTGGAGCGGGGGACACCGGGGAGCTGTTTTTT.

CDR3 in amino acids: CSVSGAGAGETQYF. The CDR3 coding sequence is TGCAGCGTTTCAGGGGCGGGAGCGGGAGAGACCCAGTACTTC. This chain uses TRBV29-1 with TRBJ2-5; D may be TRBD2 (7 bases). The CDR3 has 14 amino acids. Trimming removed 5 bases at V and 4 bases at J, with 17 bases between. From germline, CDR1 is SQVTM and CDR2 ANQGSEA.